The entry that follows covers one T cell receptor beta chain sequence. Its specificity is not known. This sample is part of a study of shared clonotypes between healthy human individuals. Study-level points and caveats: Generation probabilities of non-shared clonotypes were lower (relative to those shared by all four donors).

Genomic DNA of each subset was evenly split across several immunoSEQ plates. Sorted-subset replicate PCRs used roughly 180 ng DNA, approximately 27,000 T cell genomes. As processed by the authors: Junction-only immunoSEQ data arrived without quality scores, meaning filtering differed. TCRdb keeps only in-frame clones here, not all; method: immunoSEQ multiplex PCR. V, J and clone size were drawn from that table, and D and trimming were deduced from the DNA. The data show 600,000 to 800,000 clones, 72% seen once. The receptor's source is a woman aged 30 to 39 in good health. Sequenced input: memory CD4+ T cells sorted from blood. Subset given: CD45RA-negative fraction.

Written as DNA, the CDR3 is TGTGCCAGCAGTTTGGTCGGCGGGTCAACTAATGAAAAACTGTTTTTT. Translated, it gives CASSLVGGSTNEKLFF. V is TRBV28 and J is TRBJ1-4; D gene unclear. CDR3 length: 16 residues. V was shortened by 3 bases and J by 0 bases, with 11 bases between the two germline ends. Germline V lookup: CDR1 MDHEN, CDR2 SYDVKM.